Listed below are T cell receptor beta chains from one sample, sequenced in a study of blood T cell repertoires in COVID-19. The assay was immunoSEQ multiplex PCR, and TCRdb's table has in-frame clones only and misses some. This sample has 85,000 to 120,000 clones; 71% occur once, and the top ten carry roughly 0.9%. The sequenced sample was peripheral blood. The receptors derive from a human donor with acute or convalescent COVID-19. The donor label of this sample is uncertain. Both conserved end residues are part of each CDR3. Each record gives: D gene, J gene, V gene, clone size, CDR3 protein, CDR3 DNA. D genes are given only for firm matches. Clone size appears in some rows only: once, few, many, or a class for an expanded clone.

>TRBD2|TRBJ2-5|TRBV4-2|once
CASSQGVKRGGLKTQYF
TGTGCCAGCAGCCAAGGGGTGAAGCGGGGGGGCCTGAAGACCCAGTACTTC
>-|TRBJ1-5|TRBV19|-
CASSRTDNQPQHF
TGTGCCAGTAGCCGGACAGACAATCAGCCCCAGCATTTT
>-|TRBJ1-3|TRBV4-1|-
CASSQGLGASGNTIYF
TGCGCCAGCAGCCAAGGTCTGGGGGCCTCTGGAAACACCATATATTTT
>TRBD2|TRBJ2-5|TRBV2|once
CASSVWGGIQETQYF
TGTGCCAGCAGTGTCTGGGGGGGGATCCAAGAGACCCAGTACTTC
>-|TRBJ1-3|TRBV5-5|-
CASSLQGHGNTIYF
TGTGCCAGCAGCTTGCAGGGGCACGGAAACACCATATATTTT
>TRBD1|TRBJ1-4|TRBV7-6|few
CASSPQTGDAGKLFF
TGTGCCAGCAGCCCGCAAACAGGGGACGCCGGTAAACTGTTTTTT
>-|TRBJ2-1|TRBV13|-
CASSLGLLADRYNEQFF
TGTGCCAGCAGCTTAGGTTTGCTAGCGGACAGATACAATGAGCAGTTCTTC
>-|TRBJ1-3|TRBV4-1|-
CASSQSPPQISGNTIYF
TGCGCCAGCAGCCAATCCCCCCCGCAGATCTCTGGAAACACCATATATTTT
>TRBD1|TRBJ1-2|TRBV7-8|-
CASSFGTDYGYTF
TGTGCCAGCAGCTTCGGGACAGACTATGGCTACACCTTC
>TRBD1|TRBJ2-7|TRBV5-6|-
CASSFGTGHYEQYF
TGTGCCAGCAGCTTCGGGACAGGACACTACGAGCAGTACTTC
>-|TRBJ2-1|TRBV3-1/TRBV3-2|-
CASSQSRGRYLNEQFF
TGTGCCAGCAGCCAGTCGCGCGGCCGCTACTTAAATGAGCAGTTCTTC
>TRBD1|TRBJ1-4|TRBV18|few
CASSPETGVTTNEKLFF
TGTGCCAGCTCACCGGAGACAGGGGTGACAACTAATGAAAAACTGTTTTTT
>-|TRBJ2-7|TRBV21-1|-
CASSNGTPEGGEAVLEQYF
TGTGCCAGCAGCAATGGAACCCCCGAGGGGGGGGAAGCGGTTCTCGAGCAGTACTTC
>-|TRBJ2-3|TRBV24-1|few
CATGASTDTQYF
TGTGCCACTGGAGCTAGCACAGATACGCAGTATTTT
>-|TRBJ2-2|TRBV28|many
CASRPPRFRELFF
TGTGCCAGCAGACCCCCTCGGTTCAGGGAGCTGTTTTTT
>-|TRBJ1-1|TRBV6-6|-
CASSLSSEAFF
TGTGCCAGCAGCCTTTCTTCTGAAGCTTTCTTT
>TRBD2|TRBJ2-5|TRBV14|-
CASSPYSGGETQYF
TGTGCCAGCAGCCCCTATAGCGGGGGGGAGACCCAGTACTTC
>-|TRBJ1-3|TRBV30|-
CAWSKGSFSGNTIYF
TGTGCCTGGAGTAAGGGGTCCTTCTCTGGAAACACCATATATTTT
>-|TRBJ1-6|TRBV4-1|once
CASSQGTANARGSPLHF
TGCGCCAGCAGCCAAGGCACTGCGAATGCCCGGGGTTCACCCCTCCACTTT
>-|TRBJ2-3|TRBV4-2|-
CASSRELTSTDTQYF
TGTGCCAGCAGCCGAGAGTTAACTAGCACAGATACGCAGTATTTT
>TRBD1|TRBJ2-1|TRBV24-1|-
CATSRAGGPYNEQFF
TGTGCCACCAGCCGGGCAGGGGGACCCTACAATGAGCAGTTCTTC
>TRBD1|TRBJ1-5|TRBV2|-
CASSEAPGRGLYSNQPQHF
TGTGCCAGCAGTGAAGCACCGGGTAGGGGGCTTTATAGCAATCAGCCCCAGCATTTT
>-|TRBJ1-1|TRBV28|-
CASSFWGLNTEAFF
TGTGCCAGCAGTTTCTGGGGCTTGAACACTGAAGCTTTCTTT
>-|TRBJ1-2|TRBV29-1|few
CSVEPGTYGYTF
TGCAGCGTTGAACCGGGAACCTATGGCTACACCTTC
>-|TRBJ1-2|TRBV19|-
CATQGTGANYGYTF
TGTGCCACCCAGGGGACCGGAGCTAACTATGGCTACACCTTC
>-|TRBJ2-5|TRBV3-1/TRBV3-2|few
CASSQAQTGRETQYF
TGTGCCAGCAGCCAAGCGCAAACAGGGAGAGAGACCCAGTACTTC
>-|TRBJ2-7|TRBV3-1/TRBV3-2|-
CASSQVAGGSYEQYF
TGTGCCAGCAGCCAAGTGGCAGGGGGGTCCTACGAGCAGTACTTC
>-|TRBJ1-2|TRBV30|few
CAWRSYGGEDGYTF
TGTGCCTGGAGATCTTACGGGGGAGAAGATGGCTACACCTTC
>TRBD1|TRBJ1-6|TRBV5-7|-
CASSPDRGPDNSPLHF
TGTGCCAGCAGCCCGGACAGGGGCCCGGATAATTCACCCCTCCACTTT
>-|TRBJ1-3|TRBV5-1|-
CASSYGTPGNTIYF
TGCGCCAGCAGCTACGGGACACCTGGAAACACCATATATTTT
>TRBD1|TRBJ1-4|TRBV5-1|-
CASSTGDRGIVEKLFF
TGCGCCAGCAGCACGGGGGACAGGGGGATAGTTGAAAAACTGTTTTTT
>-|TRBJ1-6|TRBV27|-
CASSLYEQHSPLHF
TGTGCCAGCAGTTTATACGAGCAACATTCACCCCTCCACTTT
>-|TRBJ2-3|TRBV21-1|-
CATDRERLGGRPTDTQYF
TGTGCCACTGACAGGGAGCGATTGGGGGGCCGTCCCACAGATACGCAGTATTTT
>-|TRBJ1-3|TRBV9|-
CASSAPTGNTIYF
TGTGCCAGCAGCGCCCCTACTGGAAACACCATATATTTT
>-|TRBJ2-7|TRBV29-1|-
CSARRDKVRNEQYF
TGCAGCGCCCGCCGGGACAAAGTTCGGAACGAGCAGTACTTC
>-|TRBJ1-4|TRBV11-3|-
CASSYPVEATNEKLFF
TGTGCCAGCAGCTACCCCGTAGAGGCAACTAATGAAAAACTGTTTTTT
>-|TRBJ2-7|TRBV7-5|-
CVRSQDRLISYEQYF
TGTGTCAGAAGCCAGGACAGGCTAATCTCCTACGAGCAGTACTTC
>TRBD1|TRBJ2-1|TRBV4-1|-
CASSQVGTGWGNEQFF
TGCGCCAGCAGCCAAGTAGGGACAGGGTGGGGGAATGAGCAGTTCTTC
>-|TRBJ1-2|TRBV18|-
CASSDYPGLGYGYTF
TGTGCCAGCTCAGATTATCCGGGTTTAGGATATGGCTACACCTTC
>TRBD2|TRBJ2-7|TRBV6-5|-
CASSYISGGSYYEQYF
TGTGCCAGCAGTTACATTTCGGGCGGGAGCTACTACGAGCAGTACTTC
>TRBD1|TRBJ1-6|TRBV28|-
CASSSVDAGGNPPLHF
TGTGCCAGCAGCTCCGTCGACGCAGGGGGCAATCCACCCCTCCACTTT
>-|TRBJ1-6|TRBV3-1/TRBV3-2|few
CASSQGGTHYNSPLHF
TGTGCCAGCAGCCAAGGCGGCACCCATTATAATTCACCCCTCCACTTT
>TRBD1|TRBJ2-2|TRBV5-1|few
CASSLANRGRAGELFF
TGCGCCAGCAGCTTGGCCAACAGGGGGCGAGCCGGGGAGCTGTTTTTT